The 23 T cell receptor beta chains below all came from one sample that was sequenced in a study of beta chain features in type 1 diabetes. The study's findings and limits: Across all four CD4+ subsets, people with type 1 diabetes showed modestly shorter TCRB CDR3s.

These TCRs are of unknown antigen specificity. The sequenced template was cDNA made from the entire isolated RNA. Repertoires were generated with immunoSEQ multiplex PCR, while TCRdb's copy carries only in-frame clones and drops some. Among around 240,000 clones listed, 16% were seen once. The sample was naive CD4+ T cells from blood. All receptors come from a man aged 25 to 40 with type 1 diabetes.

The sample holds a few counts of this clone. The chain employs TRBV9 and TRBJ1-5; no definite D call. CDR1 and CDR2 from the germline V gene are SGDLS and YYNGEE. The CDR3 consists of 13 residues. V was pared by 0 bases and J by 6 bases, with 7 bases between. CDR3 loop: CASSVDLGQPQHF. CDR3 DNA sequence: TGTGCCAGCAGCGTAGACCTGGGTCAGCCCCAGCATTTT.

This clone was recorded once. The V call is TRBV20-1, the J call TRBJ2-3; no definite D call. The CDR3 totals 11 residues. The germline V gene encodes CDR1 DFQATT and CDR2 SNEGSKA (reference sequence). Trimming cost V 2 bases and J 4 bases, with 4 bases left between them. CDR3 DNA: TGCAGTGCTAGACAATCAGATACGCAGTATTTT. Translating it yields CSARQSDTQYF.

The sample holds a few counts of this clone. This chain links TRBV7-2 with TRBJ1-2; D is perhaps TRBD1 (6 bases). Per the germline V gene, CDR1 is SGHTA and CDR2 is FQGNSA. CDR3 length: 14 residues. V lost 5 bases and J 7 bases, leaving 17 bases between the germline ends. Here the CDR3 reads CASSPGTPRGGYTF. The CDR3 DNA reads as TGTGCCAGCAGCCCCGGGACGCCCAGGGGTGGCTACACCTTC.

This clone was seen more than once but under ten times. V gene TRBV27 combines with J gene TRBJ2-7; D gene ambiguous. With 0 bases removed from V and 2 bases from J, the gap between germline ends came to 11 bases. The CDR3 covers 15 residues. Germline V gene sequence: CDR1 MNHEY, CDR2 SMNVEV (reference sequence). The CDR3 loop is CASSLSRGFTYEQYF. CDR3 in DNA: TGTGCCAGCAGTTTATCGCGTGGTTTCACCTACGAGCAGTACTTC.

The rearrangement uses TRBV7-2 and TRBJ2-7; D unclear. Per the germline V gene, CDR1 is SGHTA and CDR2 is FQGNSA. The CDR3 consists of 12 residues. The V end lost 1 base, the J end lost 12 bases, and 13 bases lay between the germline ends. In DNA form, the CDR3 reads TGTGCCAGCAGCTTAGTATTGGCCCATCTGTACTTC. Translated: CASSLVLAHLYF.

In this sample, this clone turned up a few times. This rearrangement joins TRBV9 to TRBJ1-2; the match to TRBD1 covers 8 bases. CDR1 is SGDLS and CDR2 is YYNGEE in the germline V gene. The CDR3 has 15 amino acids. Germline trimming cut 0 bases from V and 4 bases from J; bases unmatched to any gene: 5. CDR3 in amino acids: CASSVADRVAYGYTF. CDR3 DNA: TGTGCCAGCAGCGTAGCGGACAGGGTGGCCTATGGCTACACCTTC. The full variable domain, its missing parts supplied by reference TRBV9 and TRBJ1-2, is DSGVTQTPKHLITATGQRVTLRCSPRSGDLSVYWYQQSLDQGLQFLIQYYNGEERAKGNILERFSAQQFPDLHSELNLSSLELGDSALYFCASSVADRVAYGYTFGSGTRLTVV.

The chain joins TRBV7-2 to TRBJ2-1; unclear D gene. CDR1 and CDR2 (germline): SGHTA, FQGNSA. V dropped 5 bases and J dropped 10 bases, with 12 bases sitting between them. The CDR3 extends over 12 amino acids. This chain's CDR3 is CASSPTEFEQFF. The CDR3 nucleotides are TGTGCCAGCAGCCCGACCGAGTTCGAGCAGTTCTTC.

This clone has just a few counts. The chain combines TRBV5-6 with TRBJ1-1, with D possibly matching TRBD1 (5 bases). The V end was cut by 4 bases, the J end by 4 bases, with 14 bases between. CDR1 and CDR2 (germline): SGHDT, YYEEEE. The CDR3 has 14 residues. DNA of the CDR3: TGTGCCAGCAGCAAGCCGGGGCGATTCACTGAAGCTTTCTTT. Its protein is CASSKPGRFTEAFF.

This chain joins TRBV5-1 and TRBJ2-1, with 9 bases aligning to TRBD2. J was trimmed by 7 bases and V by 4 bases; bases with no gene match: 12. The CDR3 consists of 16 residues. Germline values: CDR1 SGHRS, CDR2 YFSETQ. The CDR3 protein is CASSPMTGLAPNEQFF. CDR3 in DNA: TGCGCCAGCAGCCCCATGACGGGACTAGCACCTAATGAGCAGTTCTTC.

This clone was counted between two and nine times. CDR3 in amino acids: CSAMTDLYEQYF. The CDR3, as DNA: TGCAGCGCTATGACGGACCTCTACGAGCAGTACTTC. J is TRBJ2-7 and V is TRBV29-1; D call uncertain. The V gene lost 7 bases and the J gene lost 3 bases, with 13 bases spanning the gap. The CDR3 loop spans 12 amino acids. Germline V gene sequence: CDR1 SQVTM, CDR2 ANQGSEA.

V gene TRBV29-1 combines with J gene TRBJ1-1; the match to TRBD1 covers 8 bases. This CDR3 has 14 residues. CDR1 is SQVTM, CDR2 ANQGSEA, per germline. The V segment lost 6 bases and the J segment 2 bases; nucleotides outside the gene matches: 8. The CDR3 protein is CSVADRVKNTEAFF. For the CDR3, the DNA is TGCAGCGTGGCGGACAGGGTGAAAAACACTGAAGCTTTCTTT.

This clone was seen a handful of times. The chain recombines TRBV11-2 with TRBJ1-1; D not certain. Deletions cut 2 bases from V and 1 base from J, with 8 bases between. This CDR3 region has 14 residues. The V gene's germline CDR1 is SGHAT and CDR2 FQNNGV. In DNA form, the CDR3 reads TGTGCCAGCAGCTTATCTGCAGGGAACACTGAAGCTTTCTTT. This translates into CASSLSAGNTEAFF.

There are a few counts of this clone. The V gene is TRBV6-6, the J gene TRBJ2-1, with D possibly TRBD2 on 6 matching bases. V was clipped by 6 bases and J by 3 bases, with 12 bases between them. This CDR3 has 14 residues. In germline, CDR1 is MNHNY, CDR2 SVGAGI (reference sequence). CDR3 in amino acids: CASRLSGFYNEQFF. The CDR3 DNA reads TGTGCCAGCAGGCTTAGCGGCTTCTACAATGAGCAGTTCTTC.

This clone was seen a few times. The J gene is TRBJ2-7, the V gene TRBV5-1; 7 nucleotides align to TRBD2. J was trimmed by 3 bases and V by 3 bases; bases with no gene match: 6. The CDR3 loop spans 14 amino acids. Germline-derived CDR1 and CDR2 are SGHRS and YFSETQ. CDR3 DNA sequence: TGCGCCAGCAGCTCATCCGGGGGGAACTACGAGCAGTACTTC. Protein: CASSSSGGNYEQYF.

The chain carries TRBV27 and TRBJ2-5; perhaps TRBD1 as D (6 bases). Germline V gives CDR1 MNHEY, CDR2 SMNVEV (reference sequence). Trimming pared 6 bases from V and 4 bases from J, leaving 18 bases between. The CDR3 runs 15 residues. The CDR3 loop is CASSPRGYGLETQYF. CDR3 in DNA: TGTGCCAGCAGCCCGAGGGGGTACGGCCTAGAGACCCAGTACTTC.

The chain has TRBV5-1 and TRBJ2-7; 7 positions match TRBD1. The germline gives CDR1 SGHRS, CDR2 YFSETQ. The length of the CDR3 is 13 residues. V gave up 2 bases and J gave up 6 bases; unmatched junction bases: 5. For the CDR3, the DNA is TGCGCCAGCAGCTTTGGTAACAGGGGCGAGCAGTACTTC. It specifies CASSFGNRGEQYF.

This clone was detected only a few times. The chain uses TRBV14 and TRBJ2-3; D remains ambiguous. V was trimmed by 1 base and J by 6 bases, leaving 2 bases between them. Per germline, CDR1 SGHDN and CDR2 FVKESK. The CDR3 is 11 amino acids. CDR3 sequence (DNA): TGTGCCAGCAGCCAAGTGGATACGCAGTATTTT. It translates to CASSQVDTQYF.

This chain connects TRBV29-1 to TRBJ1-1; D is unresolved. The CDR3 has 13 amino acids. The germline V and J ends were trimmed by 1 base and 0 bases, with 6 bases remaining between them. CDR1 is SQVTM, CDR2 ANQGSEA, per germline. This chain's CDR3 is CSVEALMNTEAFF. Here the CDR3 DNA reads TGCAGCGTTGAAGCGCTTATGAACACTGAAGCTTTCTTT.

This clone came up a few times. The rearrangement uses TRBV10-3 and TRBJ2-3, with D possibly being TRBD1 (6 bases). In germline, CDR1 is ENHRY, CDR2 SYGVKD. Trimming left V 3 bases short and J 3 bases short, with 19 bases between. The CDR3 loop spans 17 amino acids. This CDR3 reads CAISDILQGKQTDTQYF. The CDR3 DNA follows: TGTGCCATCAGTGATATCTTGCAGGGGAAGCAAACAGATACGCAGTATTTT.

The chain carries TRBV28 and TRBJ2-2; D ambiguous. Trimming took 5 bases from V and 5 from J, leaving 6 bases between them. Germline lookup yields CDR1 MDHEN and CDR2 SYDVKM. This CDR3 spans 12 amino acids. CDR3 nucleotides: TGTGCCAGCAGTCTCGGAACCGGGGAGCTGTTTTTT. Its translation is CASSLGTGELFF.

V and J are TRBV29-1 and TRBJ2-1; tentative D call: TRBD2 (6 bases). This CDR3 region has 13 residues. The V end was cut by 7 bases, the J end by 4 bases, with 14 bases between. Germline-derived CDR1 and CDR2 are SQVTM and ANQGSEA. The CDR3 spells CSAGTQTYNEQFF. For the CDR3, the DNA is TGCAGCGCCGGGACTCAAACATACAATGAGCAGTTCTTC.

This clone occurred a few times. The chain combines TRBV25-1 with TRBJ2-5, with TRBD2 matching over 7 bases. Germline CDR1 and CDR2: MGHDK and SYGVNS. This CDR3 is built from 17 residues. J lost 4 bases, V lost 3 bases, and 14 bases had no gene match. This chain's CDR3 is CASSDPQKAGTAETQYF. CDR3 bases: TGTGCCAGCAGTGACCCCCAAAAAGCGGGAACGGCAGAGACCCAGTACTTC.

The rearrangement uses TRBV9 and TRBJ2-7; tentative D call: TRBD2 (5 bases). Trimming cost V 0 bases and J 2 bases, with 12 bases left between them. The CDR3 spans 15 residues. Germline assignment: CDR1 SGDLS and CDR2 YYNGEE. CDR3 nucleotides: TGTGCCAGCAGCGTAGCTACTAGTCGACCCTACGAGCAGTACTTC. Residues: CASSVATSRPYEQYF.